These T cell receptor beta chains were read from a single sample in a study of T cells in Graves' hyperthyroidism and ophthalmopathy. TCRdb fed the multiplex PCR reads into MiXCR, producing one record per CDR3 protein. The sample records about 560,000 distinct CDR3 sequences, 13% to 15% being singletons. Material: blood. These TCRs come from a woman aged 40 to 55 with Graves' hyperthyroidism. Both conserved end residues are part of each CDR3. The D gene is left open where the match is weak. Clone size is given for some rows only: seen once, a few or many times, or a class if the clone is expanded.

cdr3_nt	cdr3_aa	j_call	cdr3_length	clone_size	d_call	v_call
TGCAGCGTTATAGGGGGTGCTTTCAATGGCTACACCTTC	CSVIGGAFNGYTF	TRBJ1-2	13	.	.	TRBV29-1
TGTGCCAGCAGTGAAGCGTCTGTTGGGGTTGGCTACACCTTC	CASSEASVGVGYTF	TRBJ1-2	14	many	.	TRBV2
TGTGCCACCAGTCTTTTCGGGCCTCGGGGAAACATTCAGTACTTC	CATSLFGPRGNIQYF	TRBJ2-4	15	.	.	TRBV24-1
TGCGCCAGCAGCTCGATCGGACTAACGGGAGGGTCCACAGATACGCAGTATTTT	CASSSIGLTGGSTDTQYF	TRBJ2-3	18	few	TRBD2	TRBV5-1
TGTGCCAGCAGACGGACAGGGGGCAGCAATCAGCCCCAGCATTTT	CASRRTGGSNQPQHF	TRBJ1-5	15	many	TRBD1	TRBV28
TGTGCCAGCAGCCTTAGTTTTAGCGGGAGAGGCAATGAGCAGTTCTTC	CASSLSFSGRGNEQFF	TRBJ2-1	16	few	TRBD2	TRBV7-9
TGTGCCAGCAGCCCAACCCCTGGACAGTACACCGGGGAGCTGTTTTTT	CASSPTPGQYTGELFF	TRBJ2-2	16	.	.	TRBV12-3/TRBV12-4
TGTGCCAGCAGCCAATATGGCGGGAGGGAAGAGACCCAGTACTTC	CASSQYGGREETQYF	TRBJ2-5	15	few	TRBD2	TRBV3-1
TGTGCCAGCAGTGAATTCCTCCGGGATCCGAACTATGGCTACACCTTC	CASSEFLRDPNYGYTF	TRBJ1-2	16	.	.	TRBV2
TGTGCCAGCAGCCCGGGCCAACATAACACTGAAGCTTTCTTT	CASSPGQHNTEAFF	TRBJ1-1	14	many	.	TRBV3-1
TGTGCCAGCAGCTTGGGCCAGGGCGGCACCGGGGAGCTGTTTTTT	CASSLGQGGTGELFF	TRBJ2-2	15	many	.	TRBV7-9
TGTGCCAGCAGCTTAGCGAGCGACAGGGTGAATGAGCAGTTCTTC	CASSLASDRVNEQFF	TRBJ2-1	15	many	TRBD1	TRBV7-2
TGCAGTGCTAGTACTAGCGGAAACATTCAGTACTTC	CSASTSGNIQYF	TRBJ2-4	12	.	TRBD2	TRBV20-1
.	CASSFYICSARDVVEAFF	TRBJ1-1	18	.	.	TRBV9
TGCAGTGCTAGGAAGGCGGCGGGAGCGACAGATACGCAGTATTTT	CSARKAAGATDTQYF	TRBJ2-3	15	many	TRBD2	TRBV20-1
TGTGCCATCAGCAAGTCCCCGGGACAGGGGGTATACGAGCAGTACTTC	CAISKSPGQGVYEQYF	TRBJ2-7	16	few	TRBD1	TRBV10-3
TGCAGTGCTAGAGAGGGGACAGCTAATGAAAAACTGTTTTTT	CSAREGTANEKLFF	TRBJ1-4	14	few	TRBD1	TRBV20-1
TGTGCCATCACCCGGGACAGGGGCTACGAGCAGTACTTC	CAITRDRGYEQYF	TRBJ2-7	13	many	TRBD1	TRBV10-3
TGCAGTGCTCTGAGGGACTCCTCCTACGAGCAGTACTTC	CSALRDSSYEQYF	TRBJ2-7	13	many	.	TRBV20-1
TGTGCCAGCACCAAGGACAGGAATAGCAATCAGCCCCAGCATTTT	CASTKDRNSNQPQHF	TRBJ1-5	15	few	TRBD1	TRBV12-3/TRBV12-4
TGTGCCAGCAGGGGACAGGGGGGCACCGGGGAGCTGTTTTTT	CASRGQGGTGELFF	TRBJ2-2	14	many	TRBD1	TRBV2
TGTGCCATCAGTGACACCTGGGCAGAAATGAACACTGAAGCTTTCTTT	CAISDTWAEMNTEAFF	TRBJ1-1	16	few	.	TRBV10-3
TGTGCCAGCAGCGCAGTCGACAGGGGCGGCTACGAGCAGTACTTC	CASSAVDRGGYEQYF	TRBJ2-7	15	many	TRBD1	TRBV11-2